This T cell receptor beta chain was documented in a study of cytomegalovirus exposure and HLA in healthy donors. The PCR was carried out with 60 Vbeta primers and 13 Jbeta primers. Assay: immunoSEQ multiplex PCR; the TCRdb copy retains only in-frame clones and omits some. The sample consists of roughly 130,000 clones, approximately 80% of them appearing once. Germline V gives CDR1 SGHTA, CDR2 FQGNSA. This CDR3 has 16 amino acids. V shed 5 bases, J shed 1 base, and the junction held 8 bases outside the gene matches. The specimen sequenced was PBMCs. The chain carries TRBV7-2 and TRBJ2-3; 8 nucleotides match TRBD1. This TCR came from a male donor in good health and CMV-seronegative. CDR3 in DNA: TGTGCCAGCAGCGGTCGACAGGGGATCGGCACAGATACGCAGTATTTT. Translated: CASSGRQGIGTDTQYF.